This T cell receptor (beta chain) appears in the sequencing data of a study of shared clonotypes between healthy human individuals. Data came from immunoSEQ multiplex PCR; TCRdb stores just in-frame clones and leaves some out. The data show roughly 1.4 million clones, just under 99% seen once. The V end lost 2 bases, the J end lost 4 bases, and 6 bases lay between the germline ends. Germline V CDR1 and CDR2: SGHTA, FQGTGA. CDR3 size: 13 residues. This TCR was sampled from a man aged 25-45 years in good health. This rearrangement joins TRBV7-3 to TRBJ2-1; no reliable D call. Sequenced: naive CD4+ T cells sorted from blood. The sample's subset: CD45RA+ positively selected. CDR3 protein: CASSLYTYNEQFF. The CDR3 DNA is TGTGCCAGCAGCTTATACACTTACAATGAGCAGTTCTTC. The full variable domain, with the rest looked up from reference TRBV7-3 and TRBJ2-1, is GAGVSQTPSNKVTEKGKYVELRCDPISGHTALYWYRQSLGQGPEFLIYFQGTGAADDSGLPNDRFFAVRPEGSVSTLKIQRTERGDSAVYLCASSLYTYNEQFFGPGTRLTVL.